These 7 T cell receptor beta chains originate from one sample sequenced in a study of patients and donors after allogeneic stem cell transplantation. TCRdb re-derived calls from the RT-PCR reads in MiXCR, one entry per CDR3 protein. The sample carries hundreds of thousands of distinct CDR3 sequences, roughly 17% recorded once. Sequencing input: blood, either unsorted or a sorted T cell fraction (not recorded which). All receptors come from a human donor who was either an allogeneic HSCT recipient or a stem cell or donor lymphocyte infusion donor (not recorded which). It is not recorded whose cells these are; they may come from a transplant donor.

The chain combines TRBV5-1 with TRBJ2-7, with D perhaps TRBD1 (6 bases). V lost 4 bases and J lost 1, with 15 bases in between. Germline-derived CDR1 and CDR2 are SGHRS and YFSETQ. The CDR3 runs to 15 residues. Here the CDR3 DNA reads TGCGCCAGCAGCAAACAAACAGGGCCATCCTACGAGCAGTACTTC. This encodes CASSKQTGPSYEQYF.

This clonotype was counted only a few times. The rearrangement joins TRBV9 to TRBJ2-7; 10 bases fit TRBD1. Per the germline V gene, CDR1 is SGDLS and CDR2 is YYNGEE. Losses at the gene ends were 4 bases for V and 3 bases for J; bases not matched to a gene: 7. The CDR3 runs to 15 residues. The CDR3 nucleotides read TGTGCCAGCAGCCCCAGGGACAGGGGAAACTACGAGCAGTACTTC. Its translation is CASSPRDRGNYEQYF.

The rearrangement links TRBV4-2 to TRBJ2-2; the D is unclear. The CDR3 runs 17 residues. Per germline, CDR1 LGHNA and CDR2 YNFKEQ. V lost 0 bases to trimming and J lost 0 bases, with 11 bases between them. Here the CDR3 reads CASSQDLGRSNTGELFF. The CDR3 region has the DNA TGTGCCAGCAGCCAAGATCTAGGCAGGTCGAACACCGGGGAGCTGTTTTTT.

In its sample, this clonotype was seen many times. The gene calls are TRBV12-3 or TRBV12-4 and TRBJ1-2, with D perhaps TRBD1 (5 bases). V was clipped by 5 bases and J by 4 bases, with 20 bases between them. The CDR3 sequence is 16 residues long. CDR3 residues: CASSTPGLDITYGYTF. In DNA, the CDR3 is TGTGCCAGCAGTACCCCGGGATTGGACATAACCTATGGCTACACCTTC.

This clonotype showed up just once. The gene calls are TRBV6-2 or TRBV6-3 and TRBJ2-7; no definite D call. Germline V CDR1 and CDR2: MNHEY, SVGEGT. This CDR3 is 12 amino acids long. Trimming removed 6 bases from V and 7 bases from J, with 13 bases in between. The chain's CDR3 is CASSLGLREQYF. The CDR3, as DNA: TGTGCCAGCAGCCTAGGGTTGCGGGAGCAGTACTTC.

V usage is TRBV7-9 and J usage is TRBJ1-1; D not resolved. Germline V gene data show CDR1 as SEHNR and CDR2 as FQNEAQ (reference sequence). Trimming removed 5 bases from V and 5 bases from J, with 9 bases in between. This CDR3 has 12 residues. The CDR3, as DNA: TGTGCCAGCAGCGCGGGATTTACTGAAGCTTTCTTT. This translates into CASSAGFTEAFF.

The chain recombines TRBV25-1 with TRBJ1-2, with D maybe TRBD1 (5 bases). The germline gives CDR1 MGHDK, CDR2 SYGVNS. The CDR3 is 12 amino acids. Between the trimmed V and J ends, which lost 5 bases and 8 bases, there was a span of 12 bases. The CDR3 here is CASSRGLEGYTF. The CDR3 nucleotides are TGTGCCAGCAGTAGGGGATTGGAGGGCTACACCTTC.